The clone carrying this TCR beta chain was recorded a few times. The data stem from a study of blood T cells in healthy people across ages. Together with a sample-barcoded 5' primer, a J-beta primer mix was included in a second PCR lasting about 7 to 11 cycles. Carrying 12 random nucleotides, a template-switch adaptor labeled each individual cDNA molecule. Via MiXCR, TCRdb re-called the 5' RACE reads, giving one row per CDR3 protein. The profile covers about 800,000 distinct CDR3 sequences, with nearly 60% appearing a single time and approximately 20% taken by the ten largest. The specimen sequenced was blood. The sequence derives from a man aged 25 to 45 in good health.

CDR3 sequence reads: CASSPGGRSEQYF. CDR3 DNA: TGTGCCAGCAGCCCGGGCGGGAGGTCCGAGCAGTACTTC. The rearrangement links TRBV25-1 to TRBJ2-7; 8 positions match TRBD2. CDR3 length: 13 amino acids. V lost 6 bases and J lost 6; bases outside the gene matches: 7. CDR1 and CDR2 from the germline V gene are MGHDK and SYGVNS.